The entry below describes one T cell receptor beta chain. Its target is unknown. The junction and the germline gene differ at one end; a read error may be behind it. This entry comes from a study of tumor-infiltrating lymphocytes in primary liver carcinoma. The CDR3 covers 15 residues. The authors made TCR beta cDNA from roughly 480 ng total RNA with a constant-region primer. Three nested multiplex PCR rounds of slightly modified ARM-PCR generated TCR beta libraries. It was with TRBV1-TRBV30 forward primers and a C-beta reverse primer that the first two PCR rounds were run, at 10 cycles each. One entry per CDR3 protein results from TCRdb running MiXCR on the multiplex PCR reads. This table holds almost 200,000 distinct CDR3 sequences, 65% found once. Findings of the study overall: For tumor-adjacent and tumor-blood pairs, overlap was less than that seen for tumor region pairs. Tumor specimens were characterized by a significantly higher top-250-clone fraction than blood (p = 0.039).

Unsorted whole blood supplied the blood RNA, and germline DNA was isolated too. The source of this sequence is an older woman with primary liver carcinoma and hepatitis B virus infection. V and J are TRBV12-3 or TRBV12-4 and TRBJ1-6; 8 nucleotides align to TRBD1. The source material was peripheral blood. This CDR3 reads CASSLTGASNSPLQF. The CDR3, as DNA: TGTGCCAGCAGTTTGACAGGGGCCAGTAATTCACCCCTCCAATTT.